The clone carrying this T cell receptor beta chain was counted many times. The researchers produced TCR beta cDNA from around 0.5 ug total RNA with a constant-region primer. Library construction for TCR beta comprised three nested multiplex PCR rounds performed with slightly modified ARM-PCR. In the first two PCR rounds, TRBV1-TRBV30 forward primers were paired with a C-beta reverse primer, and each round lasted roughly 9 cycles. TCRdb re-analysed the multiplex PCR reads in MiXCR, keeping a single row per CDR3 protein. There are approximately 300,000 distinct CDR3 sequences in the sample; approximately 60% occur only once, and approximately 9% lies in the top ten. Germline V gene lookup returns CDR1 SQVTM and CDR2 ANQGSEA. The CDR3 runs 18 residues. The trim removed 1 base at V and 6 bases at J, leaving 15 bases unmatched. This specimen comes from a study of tumor-infiltrating lymphocytes in primary liver carcinoma.

Researchers drew blood RNA from unsorted whole blood and extracted germline DNA as well. HBV chronically infected the treatment-naive patients. An approximately 4-milliliter peripheral blood sample was collected before surgery. The chain employs TRBV29-1 and TRBJ2-3, with 11 bases lining up with TRBD2. The sequencing sample was made of peripheral blood. The receptor's source is a man aged 35 to 55 with primary liver carcinoma and hepatitis B virus infection. CDR3 sequence reads: CSVEGMRMVAGGPDTQYF. The CDR3 DNA reads as TGCAGCGTTGAAGGCATGAGGATGGTAGCGGGAGGGCCGGATACGCAGTATTTT.